This TCR beta chain emerged from a study of blood T cell repertoires in COVID-19. Study context: Spain, Italy and the United States supplied samples that represented acute and convalescent COVID-19.

J was trimmed by 5 bases and V by 8 bases; bases with no gene match: 0. Germline V lookup: CDR1 SNHLY, CDR2 FYNNEI. This CDR3 comprises 13 residues. Method: immunoSEQ multiplex PCR; TCRdb's copy keeps in-frame clones and lacks some. The table lists about 130,000 clones, around 88% of them singletons, with just under 3% in the top ten. The V gene is TRBV2, the J gene TRBJ1-6; 10 nucleotides match TRBD1. The sequencing sample was made of peripheral blood. The sequence was obtained from a man aged 55 to 70 with active or convalescent COVID-19. CDR3 protein: CASGQGDNSPLHF. For the CDR3, the DNA is TGTGCCAGCGGACAGGGGGATAATTCACCCCTCCACTTT.